This T cell receptor (beta chain) was obtained from a study of CD8 T cell repertoires and HIV-1 epitope variants. Study overall: Control wells had CMV/EBV/flu peptides, negative Ebola AY9, or no peptide. Epitopes were three Gag families plus Nef HW9 and YT9. Enriched T cells were co-cultured with equal autologous T cell-negative cells. Study conclusions and caveats: This assay reports beta chains of antigen-expanded cells, not T cell function.

V lost 1 base, J lost 7 bases, and 8 bases lay in between. The germline V gene has CDR1 LGHNA and CDR2 YNFKEQ. This CDR3 is 13 amino acids long. The method was immunoSEQ multiplex PCR; TCRdb's version includes in-frame clones alone and lacks a portion of them. Of over 90,000 clones in the sample, 74% were seen once. On this clone: Its specificity is not known.

This chain connects TRBV4-2 to TRBJ2-1; D may be TRBD1 (6 bases). The sample consisted of uncultured baseline CD8+ T cells from peripheral blood mononuclear cells (PBMCs). This clonotype was obtained from a male donor with HIV. CDR3: CASSQGQDNEQFF. CDR3 DNA: TGTGCCAGCAGCCAAGGACAGGATAATGAGCAGTTCTTC.